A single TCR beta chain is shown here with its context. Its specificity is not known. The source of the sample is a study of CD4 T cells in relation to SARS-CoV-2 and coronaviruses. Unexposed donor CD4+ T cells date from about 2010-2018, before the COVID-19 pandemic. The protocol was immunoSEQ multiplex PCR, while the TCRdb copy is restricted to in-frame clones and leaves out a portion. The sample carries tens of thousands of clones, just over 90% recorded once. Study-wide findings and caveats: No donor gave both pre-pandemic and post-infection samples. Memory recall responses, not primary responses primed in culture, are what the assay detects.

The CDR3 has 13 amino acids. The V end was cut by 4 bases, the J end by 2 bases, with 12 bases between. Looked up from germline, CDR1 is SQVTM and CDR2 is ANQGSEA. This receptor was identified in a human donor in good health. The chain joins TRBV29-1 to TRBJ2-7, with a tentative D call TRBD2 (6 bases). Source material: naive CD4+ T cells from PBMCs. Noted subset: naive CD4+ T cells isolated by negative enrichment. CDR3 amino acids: CSVGGGTAYEQYF. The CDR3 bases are TGCAGCGTTGGGGGAGGCACGGCCTACGAGCAGTACTTC.